Sequencing of this T cell receptor beta chain was carried out in a study of shared clonotypes between healthy human individuals. The CDR3 spans 14 residues. Looked up from germline, CDR1 is KGHSH and CDR2 is LQKENI. After removal of 6 bases from V and 2 bases from J, the junction contained 6 bases not matched to a gene. For this clone: The same CDR3 is also encoded by other DNA sequences in this sample.

The method was immunoSEQ multiplex PCR; TCRdb's version includes in-frame clones alone and lacks a portion of them. In the table there are a few million clones, 90% to 96% of which are singletons. A CD45RA+ naive subset and a CD45RA-negative memory subset were split from CD4+ cells. This receptor was identified in a man aged 18 to 29 in good health. The chain uses TRBV18 and TRBJ2-7; 8 nucleotides match TRBD2. The sequenced sample consisted of naive CD4+ T cells sorted from blood. Subset meaning: CD45RA+ positively selected. The CDR3 sequence is CASSPLAGTYEQYF. In DNA, the CDR3 is TGTGCCAGCTCCCCCTTAGCGGGGACCTACGAGCAGTACTTC.